These T cell receptor beta chains were read from a single sample in a study of monozygotic twins with inflammatory bowel disease. TCRdb reprocessed the 5' RACE reads and reports one entry per CDR3 protein, with no DNA. Listed are approximately 200,000 distinct CDR3 sequences; roughly 8% falls within the top ten. The sample comprised blood. All receptors come from a human donor with ulcerative colitis or Crohn's disease, or a healthy co-twin of an affected twin (not recorded which). CDR3s include the opening cysteine and the closing phenylalanine or tryptophan. Fields, in order: J gene, V gene, CDR3 protein.

TRBJ2-1	TRBV5-1	CASSLGAGGLYNEQFF
TRBJ1-5	TRBV6-5	CASSYSGASNQPQHF
TRBJ2-7	TRBV6-5	CASSYGASGGPQYEQYF
TRBJ2-1	TRBV15	CATSRLREQFF
TRBJ2-2	TRBV2	CASSEFVTGELFF
TRBJ1-3	TRBV6-5	CASSYSGAPQSGNTIYF
TRBJ2-7	TRBV5-1	CASSLGGQGPSYEQYF
TRBJ2-1	TRBV7-9	CASSPSVAEQFF
TRBJ1-2	TRBV25-1	CASRAPGQELSGYTF
TRBJ2-3	TRBV3-1	CASSTAGDTQYF
TRBJ1-1	TRBV4-3	CASSHEPGQANTEAFF
TRBJ1-3	TRBV5-4	CASSLDGGGNTIYF
TRBJ2-7	TRBV6-1	CASRKQGGGYYEQYF
TRBJ1-6	TRBV7-3	CASSLNAGSGAPLHF
TRBJ2-3	TRBV4-1	CASSQPGAGGSTDTQYF
TRBJ2-5	TRBV5-4	CASSLRTHQETQYF
TRBJ1-5	TRBV29-1	CSVSWETGNQPQHF
TRBJ2-7	TRBV5-1	CASSSLGSSYEQYF
TRBJ1-4	TRBV12-3/TRBV12-4	CASSLMGDHEKLFF
TRBJ2-1	TRBV5-1	CASSTASGGYNEQFF
TRBJ2-1	TRBV5-1	CASSLVPSGHGGEQFF
TRBJ1-5	TRBV10-3	CAINRQGPNSNQPQHF
TRBJ1-1	TRBV5-1	CASSLDGETEAFF
TRBJ2-1	TRBV6-5	CASSYPRSPGSSYNEQFF
TRBJ2-1	TRBV7-9	CASSSPEQIHNEQFF
TRBJ2-3	TRBV5-4	CASSWSSTDTQYF
TRBJ2-2	TRBV9	CASSDDRAPTGELFF
TRBJ2-1	TRBV6-1	CASKGPGLAVNNEQFF
TRBJ2-1	TRBV7-2	CASSSQAGVGNEQFF
TRBJ2-1	TRBV12-3/TRBV12-4	CASSAWTGQDEQFF
TRBJ1-4	TRBV5-6	CASSPERRQSPNEKLFF
TRBJ2-1	TRBV5-4	CASSSDRDTEQFF
TRBJ1-1	TRBV7-2	CASSGDGTEAFF
TRBJ2-4	TRBV4-2	CASSQSPGVAKNIQYF
TRBJ1-1	TRBV5-1	CASSSIDRGLTEAFF
TRBJ1-6	TRBV7-2	CAIREDPWQYNSPLHF
TRBJ2-2	TRBV9	CASSVLTNTGELFF